The table lists the clone carrying this T cell receptor (beta chain) with a count of one. Its antigen is currently unknown. Individual cDNA molecules received unique molecular identifiers. TCRdb reprocessed the 5' RACE reads with MiXCR, giving one entry per CDR3 protein. The sample includes 55,000 to 70,000 distinct CDR3 sequences, 9.5% to 15% seen only once; the top ten take 0.95% to 1.5%. These data belong to a study of early T cells in non-severe SARS-CoV-2 infection. Study overall: Unsorted whole-blood RNA was sequenced in bulk, leaving chains unpaired. General study findings and limits: Private and CD4 specificities were missed by VDJdb matching, skewed to anti-spike CD8.

The CDR3 has 15 amino acids. CDR1 and CDR2 (germline): SGHTA, FQGTGA. Trimming pared 5 bases from V and 3 bases from J, leaving 14 bases between. V and J are TRBV7-3 and TRBJ1-5, with no clear D. This sequence originates from an adult who was a healthcare worker with PCR-confirmed SARS-CoV-2 infection or an uninfected control (not recorded which). The donor label of this sample is uncertain. The sequencing used whole blood, collected at baseline. The CDR3 DNA reads as TGTGCCAGCAGCGTACATGGAGGAAACAATCAGCCCCAGCATTTT. Translating gives CASSVHGGNNQPQHF. Drawing the rest from reference TRBV7-3 and TRBJ1-5, the complete variable domain is GAGVSQTPSNKVTEKGKYVELRCDPISGHTALYWYRQSLGQGPEFLIYFQGTGAADDSGLPNDRFFAVRPEGSVSTLKIQRTERGDSAVYLCASSVHGGNNQPQHFGDGTRLSIL.